This is a list of T cell receptor beta chains from one sample in a study of blood T cell repertoires in COVID-19. Only in-frame clones appear in the TCRdb table, and some are missing; sequencing was by immunoSEQ multiplex PCR. The sample contains roughly 300,000 clones, roughly 90% of which appear only once. Material: PBMCs or T cells enriched from blood (not recorded which). The receptors derive from a woman aged 25 to 39 who had recovered from COVID-19. Each CDR3 is given with its conserved first and last residue. D genes are given only for firm matches. Size tells how often a clone was seen (once, few, many) or the class of an expanded clone, and some rows leave it out.

len | abundance | d_gene | j_gene | v_gene | CDR3nt | CDR3aa
17 | . | . | TRBJ2-1 | TRBV28 | TGTGCCAGCAGTTTATTGGTGACGGGGAGCTCCTACAATGAGCAGTTCTTC | CASSLLVTGSSYNEQFF
12 | . | . | TRBJ2-7 | TRBV12-3/TRBV12-4 | TGTGCCGTTACCAATCAGGGATACGAGCAGTACTTC | CAVTNQGYEQYF
13 | . | TRBD1 | TRBJ1-2 | TRBV12-3/TRBV12-4 | TGTGCCAGCAGTTCGGGACAGGGTGATGGCTACACCTTC | CASSSGQGDGYTF
11 | . | . | TRBJ2-7 | TRBV5-8 | TGTGCCAGCAGCGAATACATCGAGCAGTACTTC | CASSEYIEQYF
12 | . | . | TRBJ2-1 | TRBV12-3/TRBV12-4 | TGTGCCAGCAGTTTCCAGGGGAATGAGCAGTTCTTC | CASSFQGNEQFF
16 | . | . | TRBJ2-3 | TRBV2 | TGTGCCAGCACCCGACTTTGGATGCCTGGCACAGATACGCAGTATTTT | CASTRLWMPGTDTQYF
15 | . | . | TRBJ1-5 | TRBV7-2 | TGTGCCAGCAGCTTAGGGGGCAATAGCAATCAGCCCCAGCATTTT | CASSLGGNSNQPQHF
17 | . | . | TRBJ2-2 | TRBV29-1 | TGCAGCGTGGCTGACGGGATTTTGTTCGCGAACACCGGGGAGCTGTTTTTT | CSVADGILFANTGELFF
15 | . | . | TRBJ1-1 | TRBV14 | TGTGCCAGCAGCCAAGTTCTTCCCGATACTTCCGGGGCTTTCTTT | CASSQVLPDTSGAFF
17 | once | TRBD2 | TRBJ2-7 | TRBV3-1/TRBV3-2 | TGTGCCAGCAGCCAAGAAGGGGTAGCGGGGGGGCCCCACGAGCAGTACTTC | CASSQEGVAGGPHEQYF
16 | few | TRBD1 | TRBJ1-2 | TRBV6-2/TRBV6-3 | TGTGCCAGCAGTTACGCCGAGGGACAGGGTGTTTATGGCTACACCTTC | CASSYAEGQGVYGYTF
14 | . | . | TRBJ1-6 | TRBV27 | TGTGCCAGCAGTTTAGGCCAGGGGTATTCACCCCTCCACTTT | CASSLGQGYSPLHF
16 | . | . | TRBJ2-1 | TRBV11-3 | TGTGCCAGCAGAGGCGGCCGGGACTCGACTTGGAATGAGCAGTTCTTC | CASRGGRDSTWNEQFF
14 | . | . | TRBJ1-4 | TRBV2 | TGTGCCAGCTCCCTTGGACGGGGGAATGAAAAACTGTTTTTT | CASSLGRGNEKLFF
15 | . | . | TRBJ1-4 | TRBV5-1 | TGCGCCAGCAGCTTGAGCTTGGCGAGGAATGAAAAACTGTTTTTT | CASSLSLARNEKLFF
16 | . | TRBD2 | TRBJ2-7 | TRBV6-2/TRBV6-3 | TGTGCCAGCAGTTACCGGACTAGCGGGAGCTCCTACGAGCAGTACTTC | CASSYRTSGSSYEQYF
15 | . | . | TRBJ1-3 | TRBV7-8 | TGTGCCAGCAGCCCCAGGGTATCCTCTGGAAACACCATATATTTT | CASSPRVSSGNTIYF
17 | . | TRBD2 | TRBJ2-1 | TRBV5-1 | TGCGCCAGCAGCTTGTCCCTAGCGGGAGGTTTTTGGGGTGAGCAGTTCTTC | CASSLSLAGGFWGEQFF
15 | once | TRBD2 | TRBJ2-2 | TRBV28 | TGTGCCAGCAGGCCTCGGGGGGACGTGGGCGGGGAGCTGTTTTTT | CASRPRGDVGGELFF
14 | . | . | TRBJ1-2 | TRBV4-3 | TGCGCCAGCAGCCAGCTTCTAAGGACACCCCCATACACCTTC | CASSQLLRTPPYTF
13 | . | . | TRBJ2-3 | TRBV6-2/TRBV6-3 | TGTGCCAGCAGTTACCCAATGAAGTCCGGGCAGTATTTT | CASSYPMKSGQYF
14 | once | . | TRBJ2-3 | TRBV27 | TGTGCCAGCAGTTTCGCGGGGGCCGGAGATACGCAGTATTTT | CASSFAGAGDTQYF
15 | . | TRBD2 | TRBJ2-7 | TRBV6-2/TRBV6-3 | TGTGCCAGCAGTTACTCAGGACTAGCGGGGGACGAGCAGTACTTC | CASSYSGLAGDEQYF
16 | . | . | TRBJ2-2 | TRBV7-3 | TGTGCCAGCAGCCACCTAGGACTCAGGGAGGCCGGGGAGCTGTTTTTT | CASSHLGLREAGELFF
14 | . | . | TRBJ2-2 | TRBV10-3 | TGTGCCATCAGTGTTACAGGTGACACCGGGGAGCTGTTTTTT | CAISVTGDTGELFF
17 | . | . | TRBJ1-2 | TRBV28 | TGTGCCAGCAGTGTCCACCTTGGCAGGGTGGTTAACTATGGCTACACCTTC | CASSVHLGRVVNYGYTF
16 | once | . | TRBJ2-1 | TRBV4-2 | TGTGCCAGCAGCCAAGATTATGCGGGAAGCTACAATGAGCAGTTCTTC | CASSQDYAGSYNEQFF
15 | . | TRBD2 | TRBJ2-7 | TRBV3-1/TRBV3-2 | TGTGCCAGCAGCCAAACGGGGGGAGCAGGGTACGAGCAGTACTTC | CASSQTGGAGYEQYF
16 | . | . | TRBJ2-1 | TRBV27 | TGTGCCAGCAGTTTATCGGAGGGGTTCTCCTACAATGAGCAGTTCTTC | CASSLSEGFSYNEQFF
17 | . | TRBD2 | TRBJ2-1 | TRBV30 | TGTGCCTGGAGTGTGGCACTAGCGGGGGGGACCTACAATGAGCAGTTCTTC | CAWSVALAGGTYNEQFF
14 | . | . | TRBJ1-1 | TRBV19 | TGTGCCAGTAGTATAGTTCCGGGTGGCACTGAAGCTTTCTTT | CASSIVPGGTEAFF